Shown below are 14 T cell receptor beta chains from a single sample sequenced in a study of blood T cell repertoires in COVID-19. Here immunoSEQ multiplex PCR was the method, and the copy in TCRdb shows in-frame clones only, minus some. The table has roughly 52,000 clones, 65% to 90% seen once. Sequencing was performed on peripheral blood. These receptors were taken from a human donor in a cohort sampled during active COVID-19.

The chain joins TRBV29-1 to TRBJ2-3; 10 nucleotides match TRBD1. CDR3 length: 15 residues. Germline V lookup: CDR1 SQVTM, CDR2 ANQGSEA. Unmatched junction bases numbered 5, after V lost 3 bases and J lost 2 bases. CDR3 in amino acids: CSVDETGGNTDTQYF. The CDR3, as DNA: TGCAGCGTTGATGAGACAGGGGGCAACACAGATACGCAGTATTTT.

There are a few counts of this clone. The chain uses TRBV19 and TRBJ1-2; 9 nucleotides agree with TRBD1. Germline CDR1 and CDR2: LNHDA and SQIVND (reference sequence). Germline trimming cut 7 bases from V and 3 bases from J; bases unmatched to any gene: 6. There are 14 residues in the CDR3. CDR3 sequence: CASTGDRVYYGYTF. CDR3 in DNA: TGTGCCAGTACCGGGGACAGGGTCTACTATGGCTACACCTTC. Looking up the rest from reference TRBV19 and TRBJ1-2 gives the full variable domain: DGGITQSPKYLFRKEGQNVTLSCEQNLNHDAMYWYRQDPGQGLRLIYYSQIVNDFQKGDIAEGYSVSREKKESFPLTVTSAQKNPTAFYLCASTGDRVYYGYTFGSGTRLTVV.

The genes are TRBV7-3 and TRBJ1-1, with TRBD1 matching 7 bases. Germline V CDR1 and CDR2: SGHTA, FQGTGA. This CDR3 is built from 13 residues. Trimming removed 5 bases from V and 4 bases from J; junction bases left unmatched: 4. CDR3 protein: CASSAGGITEAFF. Here the CDR3 DNA reads TGTGCCAGCAGCGCAGGGGGTATCACTGAAGCTTTCTTT.

The J gene is TRBJ2-7, the V gene TRBV12-3 or TRBV12-4; 7 bases align to TRBD1. With 7 bases clipped from V and 5 bases from J, the junction kept 5 bases outside the gene matches. This CDR3 spans 12 amino acids. CDR3 nucleotides: TGTGCCAGCACGAGGGGGCGGAACGAGCAGTACTTC. The encoded protein is CASTRGRNEQYF.

V usage is TRBV6-6 and J usage is TRBJ2-7; a possible D gene is TRBD1 (6 bases). CDR1 is MNHNY, CDR2 SVGAGI, per germline (reference sequence). The CDR3 has 14 residues. V lost 3 bases and J lost 2, with 11 bases in between. CDR3 protein: CASSYSGEPYEQYF. CDR3 nucleotide sequence: TGTGCCAGCAGTTATTCAGGGGAGCCCTACGAGCAGTACTTC.

The J gene is TRBJ2-1, the V gene TRBV5-1; 7 positions match TRBD2. The CDR3 totals 13 residues. Germline CDR1 is SGHRS and CDR2 is YFSETQ. V gave up 6 bases and J gave up 1 base; unmatched junction bases: 1. CDR3 in DNA: TGCGCCAGCACGCGGGAGTCCTACAATGAGCAGTTCTTC. Its protein product is CASTRESYNEQFF.

The chain has TRBV4-3 and TRBJ1-1; no definite D call. Trimming removed 3 bases from V and 3 bases from J, with 8 bases in between. The CDR3 spans 13 residues. Per the germline V gene, CDR1 is LGHNA and CDR2 is YSLEER. CDR3 loop: CASSHGDDTEAFF. The CDR3 nucleotides are TGCGCCAGCAGCCACGGGGATGACACTGAAGCTTTCTTT.

The chain links TRBV30 to TRBJ1-6; D is unclear. This CDR3 comprises 10 residues. In germline, CDR1 is GTSNPN, CDR2 SVGIG (reference sequence). V was cut by 5 bases and J by 11 bases, with 7 bases left in between. In DNA, the CDR3 is TGTGCCTGGGGTGGGCCACCCCTCCACTTT. It translates to CAWGGPPLHF.

This chain uses TRBV7-6 with TRBJ2-7; 7 bases align to TRBD1. V dropped 4 bases and J dropped 0; count of bases not matched to a gene: 15. CDR1 and CDR2 (germline): SGHVS, FNYEAQ. There are 18 residues in the CDR3. The CDR3 nucleotides are TGTGCCAGCAGCTCCGGGACCCTTACCGGGACAGTCTCCTACGAGCAGTACTTC. This encodes CASSSGTLTGTVSYEQYF.

The chain recombines TRBV15 with TRBJ2-1; TRBD2 might be the D (6 bases). The germline V gene encodes CDR1 LNHNV and CDR2 YYDKDF (reference sequence). CDR3 length: 15 amino acids. Trimming cost V 4 bases and J 5 bases, with 15 bases left between them. CDR3 bases: TGTGCCACCAGCAACTACCGGGAGCCGAACAATGAGCAGTTCTTC. This encodes CATSNYREPNNEQFF.

The chain recombines TRBV7-9 with TRBJ2-1; the D gene is possibly TRBD1 (5 bases). This CDR3 has 17 residues. From germline, CDR1 is SEHNR and CDR2 FQNEAQ (reference sequence). V lost 1 base and J lost 0, with 13 bases in between. The CDR3 sequence is CASSLGKTETSYNEQFF. For the CDR3, the DNA is TGTGCCAGCAGCTTAGGGAAGACAGAGACCTCCTACAATGAGCAGTTCTTC.

The CDR3 DNA reads TGCGCCAGCAGCCAAGCGGGACAGGGGCATGGCTACACCTTC. Its translation is CASSQAGQGHGYTF. This chain joins TRBV4-1 and TRBJ1-2, with 10 bases aligning to TRBD1. The CDR3 contains 14 residues. Trimming removed 1 base from V and 6 bases from J; junction bases left unmatched: 2. Germline V lookup: CDR1 MGHRA, CDR2 YSYEKL.

V gene TRBV3-1 (or the pseudogene TRBV3-2) combines with J gene TRBJ2-3; D may be TRBD1 (6 bases). Germline V gene lookup returns CDR1 LGHDT and CDR2 YNNKEL (reference sequence). V lost 4 bases, J lost 6 bases, and 17 bases lay in between. This CDR3 is 15 amino acids long. The CDR3 here is CASSPNGQGSDTQYF. DNA for the CDR3: TGTGCCAGCAGCCCCAATGGGCAGGGGTCGGATACGCAGTATTTT.

The rearrangement links TRBV5-4 to TRBJ2-4; 8 nucleotides line up with TRBD1. The CDR3 runs 13 residues. V was pared by 1 base and J by 8 bases, with 2 bases of the junction left unmatched. CDR1 and CDR2 from the germline V gene are SGHNT and YYREEE (reference sequence). CDR3 in amino acids: CASSLQGADIQYF. CDR3 sequence (DNA): TGTGCCAGCAGCTTGCAGGGGGCGGACATTCAGTACTTC.